Presented here are 25 T cell receptor beta chains from one specimen sequenced in a study of CD8+CD57+ T cells in acquired aplastic anemia. Patients picked for sequencing had shown CD8+CD57+ cell expansion detected by flow cytometry. Investigators profiled TCR beta VDJ and CDR3 from genomic DNA template. TCRdb processed the reads anew with MiXCR; each CDR3 protein has one entry. The data hold around 150,000 distinct CDR3 sequences, with more than 40% observed a single time. Specimen: sorted CD4+, CD8+, or CD8+CD57+ T cells (not recorded which) from PBMCs. These receptors came from a human donor with aplastic anemia.

This clonotype came up once. The gene calls are TRBV7-2 and TRBJ2-7, with no clear D. Germline lookup yields CDR1 SGHTA and CDR2 FQGNSA. The CDR3 covers 13 residues. Trimming stripped 5 bases from V and 2 bases from J, with 10 bases between. CDR3 residues: CASSPDLPYEQYF. The CDR3 coding sequence is TGTGCCAGCAGCCCGGACCTCCCCTACGAGCAGTACTTC.

V gene TRBV10-3 combines with J gene TRBJ2-7, with D hard to call. This CDR3 comprises 14 residues. CDR1 and CDR2 (germline): ENHRY, SYGVKD. The ends were cut back, 4 bases at V and 1 base at J, with 11 bases in the middle. CDR3 DNA sequence: TGTGCCATCAGTGGGTTGGGCGGTTCCTACGAGCAGTACTTC. Its translation is CAISGLGGSYEQYF.

The rearrangement joins TRBV7-9 to TRBJ2-7, with D perhaps matching TRBD1 (6 bases). The CDR3 spans 15 residues. Germline V gene lookup returns CDR1 SEHNR and CDR2 FQNEAQ (reference sequence). V lost 1 base to trimming and J lost 3 bases, with 13 bases between them. The CDR3 loop is CASSLGDRTYYEQYF. The CDR3 coding sequence is TGTGCCAGCAGCTTAGGAGACAGGACTTACTACGAGCAGTACTTC.

The genes are TRBV11-2 and TRBJ2-3; 8 bases map to TRBD2. The CDR3 has 15 amino acids. V was clipped by 5 bases and J by 3 bases; unmatched bases: 7. Germline CDR1 is SGHAT and CDR2 is FQNNGV. The CDR3 DNA reads as TGTGCCAGCAGCCTATTAGCGGGAATAACAGATACGCAGTATTTT. It translates to CASSLLAGITDTQYF. Full variable domain (outside the CDR3, taken from reference TRBV11-2 and TRBJ2-3): EAGVAQSPRYKIIEKRQSVAFWCNPISGHATLYWYQQILGQGPKLLIQFQNNGVVDDSQLPKDRFSAERLKGVDSTLKIQPAKLEDSAVYLCASSLLAGITDTQYFGPGTRLTVL.

This clonotype was found many times. V is TRBV7-9 and J is TRBJ2-1, with D maybe TRBD2 (6 bases). V was shortened by 5 bases and J by 4 bases, with 9 bases between the two germline ends. This CDR3 is 13 amino acids long. The germline V gene has CDR1 SEHNR and CDR2 FQNEAQ (reference sequence). The CDR3 DNA reads as TGTGCCAGCAGCCTCGGGACTTACAATGAGCAGTTCTTC. It translates to CASSLGTYNEQFF.

Comment on this clonotype: The junction does not match germline at one end; this may be a read error. V and J are TRBV10-3 and TRBJ2-7; TRBD2 agrees at 8 bases. The CDR3 has 16 residues. CDR1 and CDR2 (germline): ENHRY, SYGVKD. CDR3 sequence reads: CAIGDLLTGGPNEQYF. The CDR3 DNA reads as TGTGCCATCGGTGATCTTTTAACGGGAGGGCCCAACGAGCAGTACTTC.

This rearrangement joins TRBV13 to TRBJ2-2; no reliable D call. V shed 5 bases and J shed 6 bases, with 10 bases lying between them. Per germline, CDR1 PRHDT and CDR2 FYEKMQ (reference sequence). The CDR3 has 13 residues. The CDR3 spells CASSPQGAGELFF. CDR3 nucleotide sequence: TGTGCCAGCAGCCCCCAAGGCGCCGGGGAGCTGTTTTTT. Filled out from reference TRBV13 and TRBJ2-2, the complete variable domain reads AAGVIQSPRHLIKEKRETATLKCYPIPRHDTVYWYQQGPGQDPQFLISFYEKMQSDKGSIPDRFSAQQFSDYHSELNMSSLELGDSALYFCASSPQGAGELFFGEGSRLTVL.

The rearrangement joins TRBV6-5 to TRBJ2-7; D ambiguous. The CDR3 runs 14 residues. Trimming left V 2 bases short and J 6 bases short, with 14 bases between. Germline loops: CDR1 MNHEY, CDR2 SVGAGI. CDR3 nucleotide sequence: TGTGCCAGCAGTTACGCTGGCCCCCCCGGCGAGCAGTACTTC. It codes for CASSYAGPPGEQYF.

This clonotype was seen repeatedly, ten times or more. The chain carries TRBV7-2 and TRBJ2-1, with D tentatively TRBD1 (6 bases). The CDR3 is 13 amino acids. The germline gives CDR1 SGHTA, CDR2 FQGNSA. Trimming shortened V by 8 bases and J by 9 bases, and 17 bases separated the two germline ends. As DNA, the CDR3 is TGTGCCAGCGACGGGCAGGGGTTTGGTGAGCAGTTCTTC. This gives the protein CASDGQGFGEQFF.

This clonotype has at least ten counts. V gene TRBV10-1 combines with J gene TRBJ2-2; no reliable D call. Germline CDR1 WNHNN, CDR2 SYGVQD (reference sequence). Trimming removed 4 bases at V and 0 bases at J, with 9 bases between. The CDR3 loop spans 15 amino acids. CDR3 sequence: CASSAGITNTGELFF. The CDR3 DNA reads as TGCGCCAGCAGTGCTGGCATCACGAACACCGGGGAGCTGTTTTTT.

The table lists this clonotype with many counts. This chain connects TRBV6-1 to TRBJ1-2; D remains unclear. Per germline, CDR1 MNHNS and CDR2 SASEGT. The V end was cut by 10 bases, the J end by 2 bases, with 11 bases between. There are 12 residues in the CDR3. The CDR3 spells CATEAGNYGYTF. As DNA, the CDR3 is TGTGCCACCGAGGCGGGGAACTATGGCTACACCTTC.

This clonotype was counted a few times. The chain couples TRBV7-6 to TRBJ2-7, with TRBD2 as a possible D gene (6 bases). The V end lost 5 bases, the J end lost 5 bases, and 10 bases lay between the germline ends. CDR1 is SGHVS and CDR2 is FNYEAQ in the germline V gene. The CDR3 runs 12 residues. The CDR3 loop reads CASSVSGDEQYF. The CDR3 region has the DNA TGTGCCAGCAGCGTCTCGGGGGACGAGCAGTACTTC.

The genes are TRBV10-3 and TRBJ2-5, with 10 bases aligning to TRBD1. The germline gives CDR1 ENHRY, CDR2 SYGVKD. With 7 bases clipped from V and 4 bases from J, the junction kept 3 bases outside the gene matches. The CDR3 sequence is 13 residues long. Here the CDR3 reads CAINRDRGETQYF. CDR3 DNA: TGTGCCATCAACCGGGACAGGGGAGAGACCCAGTACTTC.

V and J are TRBV2 and TRBJ2-1; D not certain. The germline gives CDR1 SNHLY, CDR2 FYNNEI. V dropped 2 bases and J dropped 8 bases, with 13 bases sitting between them. The CDR3 is made up of 14 amino acids. CDR3 sequence reads: CASSESRKPHEQFF. For the CDR3, the DNA is TGTGCCAGCAGTGAAAGCCGGAAACCCCATGAGCAGTTCTTC.

The CDR3 loop is CASKGYAIPEQYF. As DNA, the CDR3 is TGTGCCAGCAAGGGGTACGCGATTCCCGAGCAGTACTTC. This rearrangement joins TRBV2 to TRBJ2-7; tentatively, D is TRBD1 (5 bases). The CDR3 is made up of 13 amino acids. The germline V gene has CDR1 SNHLY and CDR2 FYNNEI. Trimming removed 7 bases from V and 6 bases from J, with 16 bases in between. The full variable domain, rest sourced from reference TRBV2 and TRBJ2-7, is EPEVTQTPSHQVTQMGQEVILRCVPISNHLYFYWYRQILGQKVEFLVSFYNNEISEKSEIFDDQFSVERPDGSNFTLKIRSTKLEDSAMYFCASKGYAIPEQYFGPGTRLTVT.

This clonotype appeared many times. V gene TRBV7-3 combines with J gene TRBJ1-1; weak D call: TRBD1 (6 bases). This CDR3 contains 13 residues. The germline V and J ends were trimmed by 5 bases and 2 bases, with 9 bases remaining between them. In germline, CDR1 is SGHTA, CDR2 FQGTGA. In DNA form, the CDR3 reads TGTGCCAGCAGCCCACAGGGAAACACTGAAGCTTTCTTT. It encodes CASSPQGNTEAFF.

This clonotype was counted only a few times. The rearrangement links TRBV25-1 to TRBJ1-6; no reliable D call. This CDR3 is 13 amino acids long. Germline V gene sequence: CDR1 MGHDK, CDR2 SYGVNS. Trimming took off 0 bases at V and 9 bases at J, with 6 bases between the two ends. DNA for the CDR3: TGTGCCAGCAGTGAATACCCTGGTTCACCCCTCCACTTT. Protein product: CASSEYPGSPLHF.

This clonotype was recorded once. The V call is TRBV25-1, the J call TRBJ1-2; D unclear. Looked up from germline, CDR1 is MGHDK and CDR2 is SYGVNS. The ends were cut back, 2 bases at V and 8 bases at J, with 12 bases in the middle. The CDR3 has 13 amino acids. CDR3 nucleotides: TGTGCCAGCAGTGAAAGGGAGGCGGGGGGCTACACCTTC. This translates into CASSEREAGGYTF.

This clonotype was detected many times. The chain joins TRBV4-3 to TRBJ1-2; D remains unclear. Germline V gene lookup returns CDR1 LGHNA and CDR2 YSLEER. The V gene lost 0 bases and the J gene lost 2 bases, with 10 bases spanning the gap. This CDR3 is built from 15 residues. For the CDR3, the DNA is TGCGCCAGCAGCCAAGACCGGTCCTTCAACTATGGCTACACCTTC. Protein sequence: CASSQDRSFNYGYTF.

The CDR3 sequence: CASSLGQGGTYEQYF. The CDR3 nucleotides are TGTGCCAGCAGCTTAGGACAGGGTGGAACCTACGAGCAGTACTTC. This chain connects TRBV7-3 to TRBJ2-7; 8 bases fit TRBD1. CDR3 length: 15 residues. CDR1 SGHTA and CDR2 FQGTGA come from the germline V gene. Trimming cost V 2 bases and J 2 bases; bases outside gene matches: 5. The full variable domain, completed using reference TRBV7-3 and TRBJ2-7, is GAGVSQTPSNKVTEKGKYVELRCDPISGHTALYWYRQSLGQGPEFLIYFQGTGAADDSGLPNDRFFAVRPEGSVSTLKIQRTERGDSAVYLCASSLGQGGTYEQYFGPGTRLTVT.

The chain uses TRBV11-1 and TRBJ2-7; 9 bases fit TRBD1. Losses at the gene ends were 0 bases for V and 5 bases for J; bases not matched to a gene: 8. Germline values: CDR1 SGHAT, CDR2 FQDESV (reference sequence). This CDR3 has 16 amino acids. CDR3: CASSLAMGQGNHEQYF. CDR3 DNA: TGTGCCAGCAGCTTAGCGATGGGACAGGGTAACCACGAGCAGTACTTC.

The V gene is TRBV2, the J gene TRBJ2-5; a possible D gene is TRBD2 (7 bases). V dropped 7 bases and J dropped 4 bases, with 13 bases sitting between them. This CDR3 has 13 residues. Looked up from germline, CDR1 is SNHLY and CDR2 is FYNNEI. DNA for the CDR3: TGTGCCAGCAACGCGGGGGCCGGAGAGACCCAGTACTTC. This gives the protein CASNAGAGETQYF.

This chain joins TRBV29-1 and TRBJ1-1, with D possibly being TRBD1 (5 bases). From germline, CDR1 is SQVTM and CDR2 ANQGSEA. V was pared by 0 bases and J by 7 bases, with 18 bases between. This CDR3 is 15 amino acids long. The CDR3 protein is CSVEDYGTGGGEAFF. CDR3 nucleotide sequence: TGCAGCGTTGAAGATTACGGGACGGGGGGGGGTGAAGCTTTCTTT.

CDR3 nucleotide sequence: TGTGCCAGCAGCCAAGAAAATTCACCCCTCCACTTT. Protein product: CASSQENSPLHF. The rearrangement uses TRBV4-2 and TRBJ1-6, with no clear D. Germline V gene lookup returns CDR1 LGHNA and CDR2 YNFKEQ. V shed 0 bases and J shed 7 bases, with 1 base lying between them. This CDR3 has 12 residues.

The J gene is TRBJ1-1, the V gene TRBV29-1; tentatively, D is TRBD1 (5 bases). Germline V CDR1 and CDR2: SQVTM, ANQGSEA. This CDR3 is built from 14 residues. V was trimmed by 8 bases and J by 8 bases, leaving 24 bases between them. The CDR3 bases are TGCAGCACCGGGACCGACTCCTCAAGTTCAGAAGCTTTCTTT. Its protein product is CSTGTDSSSSEAFF.